This paragraph covers one T cell receptor (beta chain) sequence. The antigen is not known. This sample was included in a study of beta chain features in type 1 diabetes. Study results and caveats: Type 1 diabetes patients had TCRB CDR3s that were shorter (moderately but significantly so) in all four CD4+ subsets. The naive, central memory and Treg TCRB repertoires looked more alike in patients than they did in healthy donors.

Deletions cut 1 base from V and 4 bases from J, with 4 bases between. This CDR3 is built from 12 residues. Germline values: CDR1 SGHVS, CDR2 FNYEAQ. Each of the CD4+ naive, central memory, regulatory and stem cell-like memory populations was sorted via CD45RO/CCR7/CD25/CD127/CD95/CD27. As every portion of the isolated RNA was reverse transcribed, the sequencing read expressed TCRB transcripts. Method: immunoSEQ multiplex PCR; TCRdb's copy keeps in-frame clones and lacks some. The sample consists of 120,000 or so clones, about a sixth of them appearing once. Material: central memory CD4+ T cells from blood. The receptor was derived from a man aged 25-45 years with type 1 diabetes. The chain joins TRBV7-6 to TRBJ2-5, with D unresolved. The CDR3 region is CASSLVGETQYF. Written as DNA, the CDR3 is TGTGCCAGCAGCTTAGTAGGAGAGACCCAGTACTTC.